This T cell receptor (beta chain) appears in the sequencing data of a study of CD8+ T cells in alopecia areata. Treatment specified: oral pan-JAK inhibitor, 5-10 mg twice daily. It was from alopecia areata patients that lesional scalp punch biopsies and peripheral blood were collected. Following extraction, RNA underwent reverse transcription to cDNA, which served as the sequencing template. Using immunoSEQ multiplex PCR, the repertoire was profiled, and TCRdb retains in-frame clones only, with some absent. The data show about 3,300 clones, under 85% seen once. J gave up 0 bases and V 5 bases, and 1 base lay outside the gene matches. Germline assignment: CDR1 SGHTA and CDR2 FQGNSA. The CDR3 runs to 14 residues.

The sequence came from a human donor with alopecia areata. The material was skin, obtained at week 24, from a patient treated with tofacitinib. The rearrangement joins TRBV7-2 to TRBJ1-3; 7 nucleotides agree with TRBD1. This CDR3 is CASSRDSSGNTIYF. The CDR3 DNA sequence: TGTGCCAGCAGCCGGGACAGCTCTGGAAACACCATATATTTT.